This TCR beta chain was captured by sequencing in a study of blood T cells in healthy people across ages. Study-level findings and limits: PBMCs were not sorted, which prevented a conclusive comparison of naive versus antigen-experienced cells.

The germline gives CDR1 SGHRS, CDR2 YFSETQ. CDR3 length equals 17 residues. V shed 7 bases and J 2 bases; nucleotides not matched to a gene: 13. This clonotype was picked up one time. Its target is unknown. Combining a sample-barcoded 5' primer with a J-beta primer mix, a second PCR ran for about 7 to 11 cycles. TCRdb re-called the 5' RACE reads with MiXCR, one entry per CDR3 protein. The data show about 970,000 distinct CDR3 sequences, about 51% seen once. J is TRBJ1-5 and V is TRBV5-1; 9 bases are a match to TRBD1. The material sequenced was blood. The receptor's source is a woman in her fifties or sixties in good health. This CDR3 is CASHERSGQGGNQPQHF. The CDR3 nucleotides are TGCGCCAGCCACGAGAGATCGGGACAGGGAGGCAATCAGCCCCAGCATTTT.